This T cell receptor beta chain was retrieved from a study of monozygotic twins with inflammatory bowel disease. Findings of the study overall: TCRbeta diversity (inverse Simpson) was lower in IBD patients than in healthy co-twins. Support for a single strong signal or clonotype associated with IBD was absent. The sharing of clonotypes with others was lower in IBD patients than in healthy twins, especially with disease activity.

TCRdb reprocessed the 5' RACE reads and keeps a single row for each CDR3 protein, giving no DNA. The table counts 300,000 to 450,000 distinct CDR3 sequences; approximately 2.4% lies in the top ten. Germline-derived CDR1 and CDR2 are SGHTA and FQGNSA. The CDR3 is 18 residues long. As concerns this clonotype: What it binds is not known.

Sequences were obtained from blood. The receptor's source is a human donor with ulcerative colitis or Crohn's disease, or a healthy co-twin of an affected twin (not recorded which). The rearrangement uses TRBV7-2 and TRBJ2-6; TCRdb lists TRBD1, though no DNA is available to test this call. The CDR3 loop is CASSLAGTGVSGANVLTF. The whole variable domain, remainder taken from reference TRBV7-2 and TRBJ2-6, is GAGVSQSPSNKVTEKGKDVELRCDPISGHTALYWYRQSLGQGLEFLIYFQGNSAPDKSGLPSDRFSAERTGGSVSTLTIQRTQQEDSAVYLCASSLAGTGVSGANVLTFGAGSRLTVL.